This TCR beta chain was identified in a study of blood T cell repertoires in COVID-19. Overall study: The United States, Italy and Spain supplied acute and convalescent COVID-19 samples. Sources were T cells, B-cell-depleted T cells, or PBMCs; the material itself was cDNA or gDNA.

Germline CDR1 is MNHEY and CDR2 is SVGAGI. The CDR3 length is 15 residues. Unmatched junction bases numbered 5, after V lost 2 bases and J lost 4 bases. In the study's own analysis: By means of reference gene primer amplification, nucleated cell counts were estimated. Generated by immunoSEQ multiplex PCR, the TCRdb table keeps only in-frame clones and is missing some. V, J and clone size were drawn from that table, and D and trimming were deduced from the DNA. The sample records approximately 470,000 clones, 75% to 90% being singletons. The sample taken for sequencing was peripheral blood. The TCR originated in a human donor in a cohort sampled during active COVID-19. The V gene is TRBV6-5, the J gene TRBJ1-2; TRBD1 matches at 9 bases. The CDR3 protein is CASSYITGGGYGYTF. CDR3 sequence (DNA): TGTGCCAGCAGTTACATTACAGGGGGCGGCTATGGCTACACCTTC.